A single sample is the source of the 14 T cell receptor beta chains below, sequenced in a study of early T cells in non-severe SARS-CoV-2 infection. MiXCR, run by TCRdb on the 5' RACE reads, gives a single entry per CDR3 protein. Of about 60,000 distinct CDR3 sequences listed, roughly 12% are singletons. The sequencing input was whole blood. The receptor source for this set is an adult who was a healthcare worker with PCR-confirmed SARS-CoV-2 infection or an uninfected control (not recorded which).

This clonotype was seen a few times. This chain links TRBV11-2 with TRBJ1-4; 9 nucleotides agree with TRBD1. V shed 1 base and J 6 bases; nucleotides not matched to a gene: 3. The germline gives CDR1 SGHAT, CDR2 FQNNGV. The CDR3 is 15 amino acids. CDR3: CASSLVQGAYEKLFF. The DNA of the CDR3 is TGTGCCAGCAGCTTAGTACAGGGGGCTTATGAAAAACTGTTTTTT. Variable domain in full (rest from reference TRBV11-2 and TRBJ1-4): EAGVAQSPRYKIIEKRQSVAFWCNPISGHATLYWYQQILGQGPKLLIQFQNNGVVDDSQLPKDRFSAERLKGVDSTLKIQPAKLEDSAVYLCASSLVQGAYEKLFFGSGTQLSVL.

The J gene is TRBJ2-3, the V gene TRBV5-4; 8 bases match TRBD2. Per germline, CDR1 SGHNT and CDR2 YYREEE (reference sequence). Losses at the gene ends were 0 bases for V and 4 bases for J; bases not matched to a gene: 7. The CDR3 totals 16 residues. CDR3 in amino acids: CASSLEPQAGADTQYF. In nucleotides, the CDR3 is TGTGCCAGCAGCTTGGAGCCCCAAGCGGGGGCAGATACGCAGTATTTT.

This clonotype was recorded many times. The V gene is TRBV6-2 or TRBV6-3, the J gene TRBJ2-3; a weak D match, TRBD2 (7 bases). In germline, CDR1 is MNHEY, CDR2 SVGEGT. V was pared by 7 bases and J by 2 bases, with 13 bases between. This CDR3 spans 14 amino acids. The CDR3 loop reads CASKGGGITDTQYF. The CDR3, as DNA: TGTGCCAGCAAGGGAGGGGGAATCACAGATACGCAGTATTTT.

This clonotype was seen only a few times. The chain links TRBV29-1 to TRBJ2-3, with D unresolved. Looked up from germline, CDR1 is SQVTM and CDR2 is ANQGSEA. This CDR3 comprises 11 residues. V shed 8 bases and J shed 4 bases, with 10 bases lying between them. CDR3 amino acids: CSPSRSDTQYF. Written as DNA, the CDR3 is TGCAGCCCCTCCCGTTCAGATACGCAGTATTTT.

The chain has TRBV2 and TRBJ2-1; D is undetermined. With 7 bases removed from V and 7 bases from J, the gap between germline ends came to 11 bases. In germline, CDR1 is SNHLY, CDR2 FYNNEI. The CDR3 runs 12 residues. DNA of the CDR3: TGTGCCAGCACACAGTTCCCGAATGAGCAGTTCTTC. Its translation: CASTQFPNEQFF.

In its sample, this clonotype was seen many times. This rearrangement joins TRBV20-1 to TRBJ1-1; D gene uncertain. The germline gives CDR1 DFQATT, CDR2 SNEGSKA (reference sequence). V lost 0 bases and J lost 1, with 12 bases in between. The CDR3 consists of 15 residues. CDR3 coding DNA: TGCAGTGCTAGAGATCGGATACTGGGGAACACTGAAGCTTTCTTT. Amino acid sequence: CSARDRILGNTEAFF.

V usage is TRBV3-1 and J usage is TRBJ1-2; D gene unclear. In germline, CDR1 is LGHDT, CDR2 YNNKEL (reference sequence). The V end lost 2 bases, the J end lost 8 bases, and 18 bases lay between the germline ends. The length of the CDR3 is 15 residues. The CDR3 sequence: CASSQSITGAIGYTF. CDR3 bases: TGTGCCAGCAGCCAATCTATAACGGGCGCAATAGGCTACACCTTC.

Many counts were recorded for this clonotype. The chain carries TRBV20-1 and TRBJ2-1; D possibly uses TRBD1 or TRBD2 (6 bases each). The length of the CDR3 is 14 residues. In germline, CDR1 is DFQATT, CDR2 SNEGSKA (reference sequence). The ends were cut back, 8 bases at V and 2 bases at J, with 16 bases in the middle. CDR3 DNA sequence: TGCAGTTCCACGCGGGACACACCCTACAATGAGCAGTTCTTC. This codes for CSSTRDTPYNEQFF.

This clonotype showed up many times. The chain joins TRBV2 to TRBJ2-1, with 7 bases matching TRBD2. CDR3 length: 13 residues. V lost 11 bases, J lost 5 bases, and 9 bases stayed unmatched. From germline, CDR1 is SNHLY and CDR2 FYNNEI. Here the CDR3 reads CAGARGRNNEQFF. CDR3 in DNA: TGTGCCGGAGCGCGGGGGAGAAACAATGAGCAGTTCTTC.

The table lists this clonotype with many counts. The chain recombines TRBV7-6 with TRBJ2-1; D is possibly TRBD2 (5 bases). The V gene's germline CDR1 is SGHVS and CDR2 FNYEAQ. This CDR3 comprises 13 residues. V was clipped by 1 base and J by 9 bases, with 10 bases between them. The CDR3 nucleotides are TGTGCCAGCAGCTTAGAGTTTAGCGCTGAGCAGTTCTTC. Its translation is CASSLEFSAEQFF.

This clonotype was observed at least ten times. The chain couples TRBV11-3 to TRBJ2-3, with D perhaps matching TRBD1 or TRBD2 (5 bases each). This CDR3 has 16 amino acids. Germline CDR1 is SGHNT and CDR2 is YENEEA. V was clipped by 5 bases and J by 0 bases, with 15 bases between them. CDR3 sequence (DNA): TGTGCCAGCAGCGACGGGGACGGAGGTAGCACAGATACGCAGTATTTT. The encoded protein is CASSDGDGGSTDTQYF.

This CDR3 reads CASSQDWGDTGELFF. The DNA of the CDR3 is TGTGCCAGCAGCCAAGATTGGGGGGACACCGGGGAGCTGTTTTTT. V is TRBV3-1 and J is TRBJ2-2; a possible D gene is TRBD2 (6 bases). The V and J ends lost 0 bases and 3 bases respectively, with 8 bases between them. CDR1 and CDR2 from the germline V gene are LGHDT and YNNKEL (reference sequence). CDR3 size: 15 residues.

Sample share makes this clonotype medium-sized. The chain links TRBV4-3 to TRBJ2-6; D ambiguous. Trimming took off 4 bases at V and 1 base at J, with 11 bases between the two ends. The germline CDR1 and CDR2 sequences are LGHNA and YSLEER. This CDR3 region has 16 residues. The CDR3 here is CASSPETGSGANVLTF. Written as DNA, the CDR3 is TGCGCCAGCAGCCCAGAGACTGGTTCTGGGGCCAACGTCCTGACTTTC.

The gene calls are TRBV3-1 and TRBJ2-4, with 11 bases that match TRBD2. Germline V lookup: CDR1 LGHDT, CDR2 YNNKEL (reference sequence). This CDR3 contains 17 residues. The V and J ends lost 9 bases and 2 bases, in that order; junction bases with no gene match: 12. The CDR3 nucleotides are TGTGCCAGTTCTCTCCAAGGGACTAGCGGACCCAAAAACATTCAGTACTTC. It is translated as CASSLQGTSGPKNIQYF.